A selection of T cell receptor beta chains follows, all from one sample in a study of shared clonotypes between healthy human individuals. Profiled with immunoSEQ multiplex PCR; TCRdb holds only in-frame clones, not every one. The sample yields roughly 2.6 million clones, around 94% seen once. Sequences were obtained from naive CD4+ T cells sorted from blood. These TCRs come from a man younger than 35 in good health. The CDR3 runs from the conserved cysteine through the conserved F or W. Each record gives: D gene, CDR3 length, J gene, clone size, V gene, CDR3 DNA, CDR3 protein. The D gene is left open where the match is weak. Some rows have no size entry. The others give once, few or many, or a class for an expanded clone.

d_gene: .
len: 15
j_gene: TRBJ2-2
abundance: .
v_gene: TRBV7-9
CDR3nt: TGTGCCAGCAGCTTTAGCGCGTCGAACACCGGGGAGCTGTTTTTT
CDR3aa: CASSFSASNTGELFF

d_gene: TRBD1
len: 12
j_gene: TRBJ2-7
abundance: .
v_gene: TRBV30
CDR3nt: TGTGCCTGTGGACAGGGCCCCTACGAGCAGTACTTC
CDR3aa: CACGQGPYEQYF

d_gene: .
len: 17
j_gene: TRBJ1-2
abundance: .
v_gene: TRBV25-1
CDR3nt: TGTGCCAGCAGACCCAGCCCTTCCCGGGGCCCCGAGTCGGGCTACACCTTC
CDR3aa: CASRPSPSRGPESGYTF

d_gene: TRBD1
len: 18
j_gene: TRBJ1-3
abundance: .
v_gene: TRBV5-6
CDR3nt: TGTGCCAGCAGCCTTGACAGGGGTTCTGGCTTCTCTGGAAACACCATATATTTT
CDR3aa: CASSLDRGSGFSGNTIYF

d_gene: .
len: 13
j_gene: TRBJ1-6
abundance: .
v_gene: TRBV5-1
CDR3nt: TGCGCCAGCAGGACCGGGACCTATTCACCCCTCCACTTT
CDR3aa: CASRTGTYSPLHF

d_gene: .
len: 14
j_gene: TRBJ1-6
abundance: .
v_gene: TRBV6-5
CDR3nt: TGTGCCAGCAGTTACGGGCAGGGATATTCACCCCTCCACTTT
CDR3aa: CASSYGQGYSPLHF

d_gene: .
len: 14
j_gene: TRBJ2-2
abundance: .
v_gene: TRBV2
CDR3nt: TGTGCCAGCTCCAGGGAGACGAACACCGGGGAGCTGTTTTTT
CDR3aa: CASSRETNTGELFF

d_gene: .
len: 14
j_gene: TRBJ1-5
abundance: .
v_gene: TRBV2
CDR3nt: TGTGCCAGCAGGGGGGAGGTTAGCAATCAGCCCCAGCATTTT
CDR3aa: CASRGEVSNQPQHF

d_gene: .
len: 16
j_gene: TRBJ2-2
abundance: .
v_gene: TRBV5-1
CDR3nt: TGCGCCAGCAGCTTGTCGTCGGGGATAGGGGCCGGGGAGCTGTTTTTT
CDR3aa: CASSLSSGIGAGELFF

d_gene: .
len: 18
j_gene: TRBJ1-6
abundance: .
v_gene: TRBV28
CDR3nt: TGTGCCAGCAGTTTATCGGCGAAGGTCTTCTCCTATAATTCACCCCTCCACTTT
CDR3aa: CASSLSAKVFSYNSPLHF

d_gene: .
len: 15
j_gene: TRBJ2-7
abundance: .
v_gene: TRBV18
CDR3nt: TGTGCCAGCTCAGGAAAAGTGGCGGATACCTACGAGCAGTACTTC
CDR3aa: CASSGKVADTYEQYF

d_gene: TRBD2
len: 14
j_gene: TRBJ2-1
abundance: .
v_gene: TRBV5-1
CDR3nt: TGCGCCAGCAGCTTGATAGCGGGAGGTAATGAGCAGTTCTTC
CDR3aa: CASSLIAGGNEQFF

d_gene: .
len: 13
j_gene: TRBJ2-3
abundance: .
v_gene: TRBV5-4
CDR3nt: TGTGCCAGCCGCGGCAGGGGATCAGATACGCAGTATTTT
CDR3aa: CASRGRGSDTQYF

d_gene: TRBD2
len: 15
j_gene: TRBJ2-1
abundance: .
v_gene: TRBV7-6
CDR3nt: TGTGCCAGCAGCCCCGGGACTAAGGCCCAGAATGAGCAGTTCTTC
CDR3aa: CASSPGTKAQNEQFF

d_gene: .
len: 11
j_gene: TRBJ2-1
abundance: .
v_gene: TRBV2
CDR3nt: TGTGCCAGCATGGCGGACAATGAGCAGTTCTTC
CDR3aa: CASMADNEQFF

d_gene: TRBD2
len: 16
j_gene: TRBJ2-5
abundance: .
v_gene: TRBV11-2
CDR3nt: TGTGCCAGCAGCTTGATAGCGGGCTCCGGGGGGGAGACCCAGTACTTC
CDR3aa: CASSLIAGSGGETQYF

d_gene: TRBD2
len: 14
j_gene: TRBJ2-1
abundance: .
v_gene: TRBV6-1
CDR3nt: TGTGCCAGCAGGTCCTCCAGCGGGAGGGATGAGCAGTTCTTC
CDR3aa: CASRSSSGRDEQFF

d_gene: .
len: 14
j_gene: TRBJ2-7
abundance: .
v_gene: TRBV7-2
CDR3nt: TGTGCCAGCAGCTCCCTCTCCAGAGGGATCCTTTCGTACTTC
CDR3aa: CASSSLSRGILSYF

d_gene: .
len: 14
j_gene: TRBJ2-2
abundance: once
v_gene: TRBV7-3
CDR3nt: TGTGCCAGCAGCCCGGGTGGGGGGACCGGGGAGCTGTTTTTT
CDR3aa: CASSPGGGTGELFF

d_gene: .
len: 15
j_gene: TRBJ1-5
abundance: .
v_gene: TRBV28
CDR3nt: TGTGCCAGCGAAATTTCGGGTAATAGCAATCAGCCCCAGCATTTT
CDR3aa: CASEISGNSNQPQHF

d_gene: .
len: 13
j_gene: TRBJ2-4
abundance: .
v_gene: TRBV6-5
CDR3nt: TGTGCCAGCAGCTTTTCAGCCAAAAACATTCAGTACTTC
CDR3aa: CASSFSAKNIQYF

d_gene: TRBD2
len: 14
j_gene: TRBJ2-7
abundance: .
v_gene: TRBV6-1
CDR3nt: TGTGTCAGCAGGGTGGGGGGGGTCGAAGGCGAGCAGTACTTC
CDR3aa: CVSRVGGVEGEQYF

d_gene: .
len: 13
j_gene: TRBJ2-1
abundance: .
v_gene: TRBV7-2
CDR3nt: TGTGCCAGCAGCTTAGGAGCTTCCTATGAGCAGTTCTTC
CDR3aa: CASSLGASYEQFF

d_gene: .
len: 13
j_gene: TRBJ1-1
abundance: .
v_gene: TRBV18
CDR3nt: TGTGCCAGCTCACCTACCGGAGGCACTGAAGCTTTCTTT
CDR3aa: CASSPTGGTEAFF

d_gene: TRBD2
len: 15
j_gene: TRBJ2-1
abundance: .
v_gene: TRBV2
CDR3nt: TGTGCCAGCAGCCCCCTAGCGGGAGTAGCTAATGAGCAGTTCTTC
CDR3aa: CASSPLAGVANEQFF

d_gene: .
len: 14
j_gene: TRBJ2-7
abundance: .
v_gene: TRBV18
CDR3nt: TGTGCCAGCTCACCGACAGGTCCTTCCTACGAGCAGTACTTC
CDR3aa: CASSPTGPSYEQYF

d_gene: .
len: 14
j_gene: TRBJ1-6
abundance: few
v_gene: TRBV6-5
CDR3nt: TGTGCCAGCAGTTACTTGGACAGAAATTCACCCCTCCACTTT
CDR3aa: CASSYLDRNSPLHF

d_gene: .
len: 13
j_gene: TRBJ1-4
abundance: .
v_gene: TRBV7-9
CDR3nt: TGTGCCAGCAGCTTAGTTCCCGGCGAAAAACTGTTTTTT
CDR3aa: CASSLVPGEKLFF